The 4 T cell receptor beta chains listed next were all sequenced from one sample in a study of shared clonotypes between healthy human individuals. Profiling relied on immunoSEQ multiplex PCR, and the TCRdb table lists in-frame clones only, not all of them. The sample has over 700,000 clones; 72% are singletons. The sample taken for sequencing was memory CD4+ T cells sorted from blood. As to subset: CD45RA-negative fraction. The origin of the receptors is a woman aged 25 to 45 in good health.

The rearrangement joins TRBV14 to TRBJ2-1; the D is unclear. Germline-derived CDR1 and CDR2 are SGHDN and FVKESK. The length of the CDR3 is 13 residues. V lost 3 bases and J lost 5, with 8 bases in between. In nucleotides, the CDR3 is TGTGCCAGCAGCCAGTATATCGACAATGAGCAGTTCTTC. Translated, it gives CASSQYIDNEQFF.

The chain employs TRBV28 and TRBJ1-1; D not resolved. Germline CDR1 reads MDHEN; CDR2 reads SYDVKM. The CDR3 consists of 13 residues. The V end was cut by 7 bases, the J end by 5 bases, with 14 bases between. The CDR3 reads CASTTPARTEAFF. The CDR3 DNA sequence: TGTGCCAGCACCACCCCCGCGAGGACTGAAGCTTTCTTT. Filled out from reference TRBV28 and TRBJ1-1, the complete variable domain reads DVKVTQSSRYLVKRTGEKVFLECVQDMDHENMFWYRQDPGLGLRLIYFSYDVKMKEKGDIPEGYSVSREKKERFSLILESASTNQTSMYLCASTTPARTEAFFGQGTRLTVV.

The chain carries TRBV11-2 and TRBJ2-7; tentatively, D is TRBD1 (6 bases). The CDR3 has 13 amino acids. Germline V gene data show CDR1 as SGHAT and CDR2 as FQNNGV. With 5 bases removed from V and 5 bases from J, the gap between germline ends came to 13 bases. Here the CDR3 reads CASSRPGVDEQYF. The CDR3, as DNA: TGTGCCAGCAGCCGCCCAGGGGTAGACGAGCAGTACTTC.

The V gene is TRBV19, the J gene TRBJ2-3; 10 nucleotides align to TRBD2. CDR3 length: 16 amino acids. Germline lookup yields CDR1 LNHDA and CDR2 SQIVND (reference sequence). The V gene end was trimmed by 5 bases and the J gene end by 0 bases; junction bases not matched to a gene: 5. CDR3 coding DNA: TGTGCCAGTAGTGCCACGACTAGCGGGAGCACAGATACGCAGTATTTT. This translates into CASSATTSGSTDTQYF.